The 25 T cell receptor beta chains in this list originate from one sample, sequenced in a study of kidney transplant recipient with SARS-CoV-2 infection. TCRdb re-derived calls from the reads in MiXCR, one entry per CDR3 protein. Found here are 200,000 to 300,000 distinct CDR3 sequences, more than 25% of them singletons; the top ten hold under 9.5%. The source was a blood sample, collected at baseline and between days 110 and 120 from a kidney transplant recipient. The receptors originated from a male patient in his thirties who had COVID-19 and was a kidney transplant recipient. Some T cells may arise from the graft donor.

This clonotype has at least ten counts. The rearrangement joins TRBV30 to TRBJ1-1, with D unresolved. The CDR3 is 13 amino acids. Germline lookup yields CDR1 GTSNPN and CDR2 SVGIG (reference sequence). V lost 0 bases, J lost 1 base, and 6 bases lay in between. As DNA, the CDR3 is TGTGCCTGGAGTGTATTCCCGAACACTGAAGCTTTCTTT. Its translation: CAWSVFPNTEAFF.

V usage is TRBV4-1 and J usage is TRBJ1-2; TRBD1 might be the D (5 bases). This CDR3 contains 13 residues. Deletions cut 4 bases from V and 5 bases from J, with 11 bases between. Germline CDR1 and CDR2: MGHRA and YSYEKL. CDR3 loop: CASSRGTGYGYTF. Written as DNA, the CDR3 is TGCGCCAGCAGCCGAGGGACTGGTTATGGCTACACCTTC.

This clonotype was observed many times. This rearrangement joins TRBV11-3 to TRBJ2-5, with D perhaps matching TRBD1 (5 bases). The germline V gene has CDR1 SGHNT and CDR2 YENEEA. This CDR3 spans 16 amino acids. V shed 1 base and J shed 7 bases, with 19 bases lying between them. The CDR3 spells CASSLGGFAPFATQYF. CDR3 in DNA: TGTGCCAGCAGCTTAGGGGGCTTTGCCCCTTTTGCGACCCAGTACTTC. Filled out from reference TRBV11-3 and TRBJ2-5, the complete variable domain reads EAGVVQSPRYKIIEKKQPVAFWCNPISGHNTLYWYLQNLGQGPELLIRYENEEAVDDSQLPKDRFSAERLKGVDSTLKIQPAELGDSAVYLCASSLGGFAPFATQYFGPGTRLLVL.

There are many counts of this clonotype. The V and J genes are TRBV7-6 and TRBJ1-2, with no clear D. V was cut by 5 bases and J by 4 bases, with 23 bases left in between. Germline values: CDR1 SGHVS, CDR2 FNYEAQ. The CDR3 sequence is 17 residues long. The CDR3: CASSRQNESRKTYGYTF. CDR3 bases: TGTGCCAGCAGCCGACAAAATGAATCTCGAAAGACCTATGGCTACACCTTC.

This clonotype occurred many times. This chain joins TRBV27 and TRBJ1-1, with D uncertain. Germline V gene sequence: CDR1 MNHEY, CDR2 SMNVEV (reference sequence). The length of the CDR3 is 13 residues. With 8 bases removed from V and 0 bases from J, the gap between germline ends came to 10 bases. CDR3 loop: CASARLMNTEAFF. The CDR3 DNA follows: TGTGCCAGCGCCAGACTCATGAACACTGAAGCTTTCTTT.

This clonotype was found a few times. A read error may be the cause here, since a much bigger clone is one base away. The chain couples TRBV12-3 or TRBV12-4 to TRBJ1-3; D is unclear. The CDR3 is made up of 13 amino acids. The DNA for the CDR3 is TGTGCCAACAGTTTCGGCTCTGGAAACACCATATATTTT. Translated: CANSFGSGNTIYF.

A word on this clonotype: A much larger clone lies a single base off, so this may be a read error. The rearrangement links TRBV6-2 or TRBV6-3 to TRBJ2-2; D is perhaps TRBD2 (5 bases). Germline loops: CDR1 MNHEY, CDR2 SVGEGT. This CDR3 is 14 amino acids long. CDR3 sequence: CASSYGRNTGKLFF. The CDR3 DNA reads TGTGCCAGCAGTTATGGCAGAAACACCGGGAAGCTGTTTTTT.

About this clonotype: A read error may be the cause here, since a much bigger clone is one base away. V and J are TRBV7-2 and TRBJ2-2; 9 bases agree with TRBD1. Germline values: CDR1 SGHTA, CDR2 FQGNSA. The CDR3 contains 16 residues. The CDR3 DNA reads as TGTGCCAGCGGCTTTTCCGGGACAGGGTACACCGGGGAGCTGTTTTTT. It yields the protein CASGFSGTGYTGELFF.

This clonotype was seen at least ten times. This sequence joins TRBV5-5 and TRBJ1-2; 7 positions match TRBD1. The V and J ends lost 3 bases and 7 bases, in that order; junction bases with no gene match: 9. The CDR3 is 14 amino acids. Per the germline V gene, CDR1 is SGHKS and CDR2 is YYEKEE (reference sequence). DNA of the CDR3: TGTGCCAGCAGCTCCCCGGGAACAGGGGCTGGCTACACCTTC. It yields the protein CASSSPGTGAGYTF.

In regard to this clonotype: A much larger clone lies one base from this, so it may be a read error. The chain has TRBV4-3 and TRBJ1-2; D is uncertain. In germline, CDR1 is LGHNA, CDR2 YSLEER. V was trimmed by 3 bases and J by 4 bases, leaving 21 bases between them. The CDR3 is 17 residues long. The CDR3 spells CASSQYRGRRETYGYTF. CDR3 bases: TGCGCCAGCAGCCAGTACCGAGGACGTCGAGAGACCTATGGCTACACCTTC.

A note on this clonotype: It may be a read error: a sequence one base away is much more abundant. This rearrangement joins TRBV25-1 to TRBJ1-5; D ambiguous. This CDR3 comprises 13 residues. Germline V CDR1 and CDR2: MGHDK, SYGVNS. CDR3 coding DNA: TGTGTCAGCAGTGGCCCCGATCATCAGCCCCAGCATTTT. This translates into CVSSGPDHQPQHF.

In its sample, this clonotype was seen many times. The V call is TRBV2, the J call TRBJ2-3; 7 positions match TRBD2. CDR1 is SNHLY and CDR2 is FYNNEI in the germline V gene. V lost 11 bases, J lost 6 bases, and 17 bases stayed unmatched. The CDR3 loop spans 15 amino acids. The CDR3 sequence is CAGKAERELPDTQYF. Written as DNA, the CDR3 is TGTGCCGGCAAAGCGGAGCGGGAACTTCCGGATACGCAGTATTTT.

The rearrangement links TRBV3-2 to TRBJ2-1; the table's D call of TRBD1 was not tested on the DNA. TRBV3-2 counts as a pseudogene. This CDR3 comprises 14 residues. CDR3 DNA: TGTGCCAGCAGCCAAGTAGTACAGGGAAATGAGCAGTTCTTC. It encodes CASSQVVQGNEQFF.

This clonotype was recorded at least ten times. CDR3 in DNA: TGTGCCAGCAGCGTAATACAGGGGGCCGCCTACGAGCAGTACTTC. This codes for CASSVIQGAAYEQYF. This sequence joins TRBV6-5 and TRBJ2-7, with 9 bases fitting TRBD1. This CDR3 comprises 15 residues. With V trimmed by 6 bases and J by 2 bases, 8 bases remained unmatched. Germline loops: CDR1 MNHEY, CDR2 SVGAGI.

Turning to this clonotype: Being one base from a much bigger clone, this may be a read error. The genes are TRBV6-1 and TRBJ1-2; D gene ambiguous. In germline, CDR1 is MNHNS, CDR2 SASEGT. The CDR3 covers 17 residues. The chain's CDR3 is CGSSKLDSMRKTYGYTF. CDR3 in DNA: TGTGGCAGCAGTAAATTGGACTCTATGCGAAAGACCTATGGCTACACCTTC.

On this clonotype: A read error may explain this, as a much larger clone is one base away. The J gene is TRBJ2-7, the V gene TRBV6-6, with D perhaps being TRBD1 or TRBD2 (5 bases each). CDR1 and CDR2 from the germline V gene are MNHNY and SVGAGI (reference sequence). The CDR3 sequence is 13 residues long. The V and J ends lost 5 bases and 6 bases respectively, with 14 bases between them. CDR3 sequence: CASSRGRGAEQYF. In nucleotides, the CDR3 is TGTGCCAGCAGTCGGGGACGGGGTGCCGAGCAGTACTTC.

This clonotype was counted ten times or more. The rearrangement links TRBV28 to TRBJ2-4, with D tentatively TRBD2 (7 bases). The CDR3 is made up of 14 amino acids. V lost 7 bases to trimming and J lost 6 bases, with 16 bases between them. Germline CDR1 MDHEN, CDR2 SYDVKM. The CDR3 DNA sequence: TGTGCCAGCACCATCGGGGGGCGGGGAAACATTCAGTACTTC. Translation: CASTIGGRGNIQYF.

This clonotype was detected ten times or more. The chain couples TRBV23-1 to TRBJ1-2; D gene ambiguous. TRBV23-1 is noted as an ORF with a role that remains uncertain. The CDR3 extends over 17 amino acids. Trimming cost V 5 bases and J 4 bases, with 23 bases left between them. The CDR3: CASSSLTLRRKTYGYTF. CDR3 DNA sequence: TGCGCCAGCAGTTCGCTTACGCTACGCAGAAAGACCTATGGCTACACCTTC.

This clonotype was recorded many times. V gene TRBV20-1 combines with J gene TRBJ1-5; D perhaps matches TRBD1 (6 bases). The V and J ends lost 4 bases and 3 bases respectively, with 13 bases between them. Germline CDR1 is DFQATT and CDR2 is SNEGSKA (reference sequence). The CDR3 contains 14 residues. The CDR3, as DNA: TGCAGTGCTACTACAGGGTTGCCCAATCAGCCCCAGCATTTT. This gives the protein CSATTGLPNQPQHF.

The chain couples TRBV5-1 to TRBJ2-5, with 8 nucleotides matching TRBD1. The CDR3 runs to 16 residues. The V gene end was trimmed by 0 bases and the J gene end by 1 base; junction bases not matched to a gene: 5. The germline V gene has CDR1 SGHRS and CDR2 YFSETQ. The CDR3 region is CASSLDTGGLQETQYF. CDR3 DNA sequence: TGCGCCAGCAGCTTGGACACAGGGGGACTCCAAGAGACCCAGTACTTC.

This clonotype was observed a handful of times. The chain couples TRBV5-4 to TRBJ1-2, with D unresolved. The V gene's germline CDR1 is SGHNT and CDR2 YYREEE (reference sequence). The CDR3 is 16 amino acids. The V end lost 7 bases, the J end lost 4 bases, and 23 bases lay between the germline ends. The CDR3: CASQVPVPGKTYGYTF. Here the CDR3 DNA reads TGTGCCAGCCAGGTCCCCGTACCAGGAAAGACCTATGGCTACACCTTC.

Worth noting for this clonotype: This clone may be a read error of a much larger clone one base away. This sequence joins TRBV19 and TRBJ2-4, with TRBD2 matching over 9 bases. TRBJ2-7 explains the end of the DNA better; the J call may be wrong. The CDR3 is 16 amino acids. Germline V gene sequence: CDR1 LNHDA, CDR2 SQIVND (reference sequence). The CDR3 sequence is CASSKGLAMRAYEQYF. The CDR3 nucleotides are TGTGCCAGTAGTAAGGGACTAGCAATGCGGGCTTACGAGCAGTACTTC.

At least ten counts were recorded for this clonotype. The rearrangement joins TRBV4-3 to TRBJ2-7, with unresolved D. Per germline, CDR1 LGHNA and CDR2 YSLEER. The CDR3 loop spans 15 amino acids. Trimming took off 0 bases at V and 5 bases at J, with 14 bases between the two ends. Here the CDR3 reads CASSQDLAVGNEQYF. The CDR3 DNA sequence: TGCGCCAGCAGCCAAGATTTGGCCGTGGGGAACGAGCAGTACTTC.

On this clonotype itself: A much bigger clone sits one base away, suggesting this may be a read error. Here the CDR3 reads CASIYCPDLGKTYGYTF. The DNA for the CDR3 is TGTGCCAGCATCTATTGCCCCGATCTCGGAAAGACCTATGGCTACACCTTC. The V call is TRBV11-3, the J call TRBJ1-2; D is uncertain. This CDR3 has 17 amino acids. The ends were cut back, 7 bases at V and 4 bases at J, with 25 bases in the middle. From germline, CDR1 is SGHNT and CDR2 YENEEA.

This clonotype has at least ten counts. The chain carries TRBV9 and TRBJ2-1, with 16 bases that match TRBD2. The CDR3 is made up of 19 amino acids. Trimming took 3 bases from V and 8 from J; bases not matched to a gene: 14. The germline CDR1 and CDR2 sequences are SGDLS and YYNGEE. CDR3 sequence reads: CASSAPGTSGRADDDEQFF. In DNA, the CDR3 is TGTGCCAGCAGCGCCCCCGGGACTAGCGGGAGGGCCGACGACGATGAGCAGTTCTTC.